This entry concerns a single T cell receptor (beta chain). What antigen it recognizes has not been identified. Per-base quality was not reported, and no clone a single base away is much larger than it. The cohort consisted of 670 or so healthy bone marrow donors. At the time of sampling, every cohort member was nominally healthy, though immune exposures that went unrecorded were likely present. The donor tested CMV seronegative, placing the donor among the approximately 400 seronegative members of the cohort. Each donor provided a peripheral blood sample, and peripheral blood mononuclear cells were used for TCR beta sequencing. Genomic DNA extraction from the blood cell samples was performed with the Qiagen DNeasy Blood Extraction Kit. These data come from a study of cytomegalovirus exposure and HLA in healthy donors (dated by TCRdb to 2016 to 2017). Notes on the research overall: According to an earlier analysis of 587 of the donors, 200 million or so T cells yielded roughly 110 million unique TCR beta sequences and 276 Gb of sequence data. The number of typed donors differed by locus: 629-630 for A, B, C, DRB1 and DQB1; 522 for DQA1; approximately 600 for DPA1; and roughly 470 for DPB1. HLA typing included class I and class II loci at four-digit resolution. Roughly five DR-DQ haplotypes were handled as single units for association and clustering, since linkage in the cohort was strong. In an earlier analysis of roughly 600 of the donors, high-throughput TCR beta sequencing was used to judge whether each TCR beta V gene segment behaved as functional or pseudogenic. In addition to the first cohort of roughly 670 subjects, a separate validation cohort of 120 different subjects was used. An early release that covered more than 550 HLA-typed donors contained about 300 gigabases of sequencing data and 80 million or so unique TCR sequences. The later analysis used no new phenotypic data to find candidate immune exposures, relying instead on TCR beta sequences and their occurrence across donors. Among a few hundred genotyped donors of the cohort, an average of roughly 240,000 unique TCR beta nucleotide sequences were sequenced per donor, about a sixth of them non-productive. Among the approximately 430 genotyped donors, around 81% belonged to the genetic ancestry cluster associated with self-reported Caucasian donors. In a later genetic analysis, genome-wide SNP genotypes for about 55% of the roughly 670 donors were used, and that subset was treated as a discovery cohort. A later analysis re-analyzed previously published TCR beta repertoires from roughly 690 donors and added high-resolution HLA genotyping to study TCR occurrence patterns. The study used immunosequencing to profile the T cell repertoires of approximately 630 subjects and linked those repertoires to cytomegalovirus serostatus. All discovery cohort repertoires had been generated using a single sequencing platform. The study aimed to test whether cataloging public T cell receptors could reveal signatures of past pathogen exposure. To predict cytomegalovirus infection status, the study brought together high-throughput TCR immunosequencing, statistical association of individual TCRs with disease status, and machine learning. Donor age, sex, ethnicity and CMV serostatus were compiled alongside the repertoire data.

The method was the immunoSEQ multiplex PCR assay. For the multiplex PCR, a mixture combining 60 forward primers for TCR Vbeta segments and 13 reverse primers for TCR Jbeta segments was used. A multiplex PCR assay on genomic DNA amplified the CDR3 region of rearranged TCR beta genes. On the Illumina HiSeq System, the amplified TCR beta libraries were sequenced as 87-base-pair reads. Processing in the source paper ran as follows. Across the 666 repertoires, a later analysis counted roughly 77 million unique TCR beta chains, 9.5 million to 13 million of which were shared by at least two donors. Raw reads were error-corrected and collapsed into unique sequences with a nearest-neighbor algorithm that merged closely related sequences to remove PCR and sequencing errors. Alignment of CDR3 sequences to IMGT reference sequences was used to assign V, D and J gene segments. Each retained sequence needed at least a six-nucleotide match to both a V gene segment and a J gene segment. A rearrangement counted as productive if the CDR3 had no stop codons and remained in frame with V and J, and every other rearrangement counted as non-productive. CDR3 was defined according to IMGT convention as the region running from the second conserved V-encoded cysteine to the conserved J-encoded phenylalanine. The earlier analysis of some 600 of the donors excluded sequences that lacked an unambiguous match to a single V gene segment. An earlier analysis of 587 of the donors classified V segments as functional when productive rearrangements were above 56.7% and as segregating when the standard deviation between donors was above 5%. To diagnose cytomegalovirus status from the catalog of TCR beta chain sequences, a statistical classification framework was built. In a later analysis, V and J genes were assigned by comparing TCR nucleotide sequences against IMGT/GENE-DB human TR gene sequences. A later analysis assigned CDR3 sequences and most-parsimonious VDJ recombination scenarios with the TCRdist pipeline. In a later analysis, each TCR beta chain was defined by its CDR3 amino acid sequence together with its V-gene family, and reads without a unique V-gene family were excluded. A later analysis removed several hundred highly shared, low-generation-probability nucleotide sequences to deal with suspected cross-contamination and a sequencing artifact. For each public chain, a later analysis derived a clonal expansion index from normalized ranks of inferred template counts within each repertoire. A later analysis computed generation probabilities with a VDJ recombination model fitted to out-of-frame rearrangements, and checked the results against IGoR. In a later analysis, TCR-TCR, TCR-HLA and TCR-CMV co-occurrence was scored with hypergeometric tests, and a repertoire-size bias correction was applied to TCR pairs. A later analysis estimated false discovery rates by permuting HLA or CMV assignments 20 times. In a later analysis, co-occurring TCRs were grouped using DBSCAN, with TCRdist sequence similarity added in when clustering inside HLA-allele-positive subsets. For co-occurrence clustering, repertoires with fewer than 30,000 or more than 120,000 public chains were excluded, along with 5 or 6 repertoires with anomalous nucleotide sharing. The table comes from immuneACCESS by way of TCRdb, which keeps in-frame sequences with V and J called. Part of the clones is missing from these tables; in studies checked, under half for an unresolved V gene and the rest for unknown reasons. Clone size and the V and J calls come from that table; the DNA yielded D and trimming. This sample gives 140,000 to 150,000 clones in total; 70% to 90% of them show up just once. Together, the top ten hold roughly 0.5% of the sample.

The CDR3 runs 15 residues from the cysteine to the phenylalanine. Just CDR3 DNA is preserved here, 45 bases in frame from base 1. CDR1 and CDR2 are read off the germline V gene as MGHDK and SYGVNS. V loses 4 bases at its end and J loses 2 bases; junction bases beyond the gene matches: 0. Overall study results and their limits: It was suggested by the authors that the approach could potentially be generalized to other disease states and immunological phenotypes. This cohort had only TCR beta chains sequenced, and the lack of alpha or paired-chain data limited which features could be detected. In a later analysis, the rate of TCR association differed among HLA loci, with DRB1 alleles having the most associated TCRs and HLA-C alleles having the fewest. Because HLA typing was missing for some donors at each locus, association tests included only the typed subset. Because the 87-base-pair reads could not distinguish some IMGT-functional V segments, including TRBV6-2 and TRBV6-3, those segments were excluded. In vitro tests confirmed that a few of the cytomegalovirus-associated TCR beta chains recognize cytomegalovirus antigens. A further reported finding was that TCR beta sequences accurately predicted the HLA-A and HLA-B alleles for most subjects in the first cohort. When HLA alleles, especially DR and DQ, strongly co-occurred, TCR associations were difficult to assign to individual alleles. In a later analysis, HLA-associated TCR beta chains were found to be more clonally expanded and to have lower generation probabilities than equally common non-associated chains. A later genetic analysis reported fewer N-insertions in productive TCRs among donors in an Asian-associated ancestry cluster than the roughly 650-donor mean. V-gene and J-gene trimming of TCR beta chains was associated with a missense DCLRE1C variant in a later genetic analysis, and the association was replicated in an independent cohort. In both the original and validation cohorts, the classifier was reported to diagnose cytomegalovirus status with high specificity and sensitivity. A later analysis associated about 18,000 TCR beta sequences with specific HLA alleles at a false discovery rate of 0.05. Most TCR sequences were seen in very few donors, while some public TCRs were found in many individuals. The earlier analysis of some 560 of the donors excluded roughly 17 rarely observed V segments, including chromosome 9 orphons, because counts were too low. Linkage disequilibrium might explain the correlated functional status among segregating V segments, but an unknown experimental factor could not be excluded. The study listed 164 TCR beta chains as associated with cytomegalovirus. Several of the top co-occurrence clusters appeared to be linked to parvovirus B19, influenza, CMV and Epstein-Barr virus, according to a later analysis. CMV serostatus was the only immune exposure information available for the cohort. The sequencing pipeline was judged likely to have produced a cluster of highly shared sequence variants as a technical artifact. Presence/absence analyses assumed roughly uniform sequencing depth across donors, an assumption that may not hold. In an earlier analysis of 587 of the donors, most TCR beta V segments appeared in productive rearrangements about 87% or about 30% of the time, broadly matching IMGT annotations. In a later analysis, most CMV-associated TCR beta chains were found to appear HLA-restricted, with HLA associations seemingly driven largely by CMV exposure.

This clonotype was sampled from a woman in her 40s in good health and CMV-seronegative. This receptor chain uses TRBV25-1 and TRBJ1-4, with 11 bases in between that match TRBD1. Material for sequencing was PBMCs. CDR3 sequence: CASSGTGGTNEKLFF. The nucleotide sequence reads as follows: TGTGCCAGCAGTGGGACAGGGGGCACTAATGAAAAACTGTTTTTT.